This passage covers 20 T cell receptor beta chains from one sample sequenced in a study of glioma-infiltrating T cells. Using RNA template, CDR3s of TCR alpha and beta were amplified with iRepertoire arm-PCR. A single record per CDR3 protein comes from TCRdb applying MiXCR to the multiplex PCR reads. The sample records around 99,000 distinct CDR3 sequences, 20% to 25% being singletons. The sequencing sample was made of glioma tissue, nonneoplastic brain tissue, or PBMCs (not recorded which). The source of these receptors is a human donor with low-grade glioma or glioblastoma, undergoing nonglioma brain surgery, or in good health (not recorded which).

This clonotype was found many times. This chain connects TRBV6-1 to TRBJ2-6; D is unclear. The V end was cut by 8 bases, the J end by 0 bases, with 2 bases between. The CDR3 length is 12 residues. Germline-derived CDR1 and CDR2 are MNHNS and SASEGT. CDR3 DNA: TGTGCCAGCCGCTCTGGGGCCAACGTCCTGACTTTC. It encodes CASRSGANVLTF.

In this sample, this clonotype turned up many times. V usage is TRBV29-1 and J usage is TRBJ2-3; 8 bases align to TRBD1. Germline CDR1 SQVTM, CDR2 ANQGSEA. V trimming: 2 bases; J trimming: 3 bases; junction bases outside the gene matches: 7. The CDR3 is 15 residues long. The chain's CDR3 is CSVEPTDRATDTQYF. The CDR3 DNA reads as TGCAGCGTTGAACCCACGGACAGGGCGACAGATACGCAGTATTTT.

This clonotype was recorded at least ten times. The chain links TRBV27 to TRBJ2-3; 14 bases align to TRBD2. Per germline, CDR1 MNHEY and CDR2 SMNVEV (reference sequence). The CDR3 runs to 16 residues. V lost 3 bases, J lost 4 bases, and 3 bases stayed unmatched. The CDR3 nucleotides are TGTGCCAGCAGTTTCCGACTAGCGGGAGGGCCAGATACGCAGTATTTT. Translated: CASSFRLAGGPDTQYF.

This clonotype has at least ten counts. The gene calls are TRBV19 and TRBJ2-5; D is uncertain. Germline V gene sequence: CDR1 LNHDA, CDR2 SQIVND (reference sequence). The CDR3 contains 12 residues. Deletions cut 8 bases from V and 5 bases from J, with 12 bases between. The CDR3 DNA is TGTGCCAGTTTTGGCCCTTGGGAGACCCAGTACTTC. Translation gives CASFGPWETQYF.

This clonotype appeared a single time. This may stem from a read error, because a much larger clone lies one nucleotide away. The V gene is TRBV29-1, the J gene TRBJ1-5; 8 positions agree with TRBD1. CDR1 SQVTM and CDR2 ANQGSEA come from the germline V gene. This CDR3 region has 14 residues. CDR3 sequence reads: CSVRTGGGNQRQHF. The DNA for the CDR3 is TGCAGCGTCCGCACAGGGGGAGGCAATCAGCGCCAGCATTTT.

This clonotype was detected many times. The chain employs TRBV4-2 and TRBJ1-2, with no clear D. V was clipped by 0 bases and J by 4 bases, with 3 bases between them. This CDR3 has 12 residues. The V gene's germline CDR1 is LGHNA and CDR2 YNFKEQ. The chain's CDR3 is CASSQDSYGYTF. As DNA, the CDR3 is TGTGCCAGCAGCCAAGACAGCTATGGCTACACCTTC.

This clonotype has at least ten counts. The chain couples TRBV2 to TRBJ1-5; possibly TRBD1 for D (5 bases). Germline loops: CDR1 SNHLY, CDR2 FYNNEI. Trimming pared 3 bases from V and 0 bases from J, leaving 9 bases between. The CDR3 is 15 amino acids. CDR3 loop: CASSEQGLSNQPQHF. The CDR3 DNA follows: TGTGCCAGCAGTGAGCAGGGACTTAGCAATCAGCCCCAGCATTTT.

This clonotype was counted at least ten times. CDR3 nucleotides: TGTGCCAGCGTCCGGGGAATTGGCACTGAAGCTTTCTTT. Its protein product is CASVRGIGTEAFF. This chain links TRBV2 with TRBJ1-1; no reliable D call. Germline values: CDR1 SNHLY, CDR2 FYNNEI. Trimming removed 8 bases from V and 4 bases from J, with 14 bases in between. The CDR3 consists of 13 residues.

The gene calls are TRBV6-2 or TRBV6-3 and TRBJ2-7; D remains unclear. CDR1 and CDR2 (germline): MNHEY, SVGEGT. The CDR3 extends over 14 amino acids. Trimming stripped 11 bases from V and 1 base from J, with 18 bases between. In nucleotides, the CDR3 is TGTGCCGGCAACCTTATGCTGGGGTCCTACGAGCAGTACTTC. Amino acids: CAGNLMLGSYEQYF.

The J gene is TRBJ2-1, the V gene TRBV7-2; no definite D call. Looked up from germline, CDR1 is SGHTA and CDR2 is FQGNSA. CDR3 length equals 11 residues. V gave up 10 bases and J gave up 7 bases, with 11 bases separating them. CDR3 DNA: TGTGCCAACCGGACCCAGAATGAGCAGTTCTTC. This translates into CANRTQNEQFF.

This clonotype was recorded many times. The chain carries TRBV7-3 and TRBJ1-1; no definite D call. The CDR3 is 13 amino acids. The germline V and J ends were trimmed by 0 bases and 4 bases, with 6 bases remaining between them. Germline-derived CDR1 and CDR2 are SGHTA and FQGTGA. The CDR3: CASSLTDGTEAFF. DNA of the CDR3: TGTGCCAGCAGCTTAACGGACGGCACTGAAGCTTTCTTT.

As for this clonotype: This sequence may be a read error, since a much larger clone differs from it by one base. CDR3 DNA: TGTGCCAGCACCTTGGGCCCCTCGGGCTCTGAAGCTTTCTTT. Its protein is CASTLGPSGSEAFF. The V and J genes are TRBV2 and TRBJ1-1, with D unclear. V was cut by 7 bases and J by 6 bases, with 18 bases left in between. This CDR3 region has 14 residues. Germline loops: CDR1 SNHLY, CDR2 FYNNEI.

This clonotype was observed at least ten times. The V and J genes are TRBV12-3 or TRBV12-4 and TRBJ2-1, with 8 bases fitting TRBD1. After removal of 3 bases from V and 8 bases from J, the junction contained 9 bases not matched to a gene. CDR3 length equals 15 residues. CDR3 in DNA: TGTGCCAGCAGTTTCCCGGGACAGGTCATGCATGAGCAGTTCTTC. As protein: CASSFPGQVMHEQFF.

There are many counts of this clonotype. This sequence joins TRBV2 and TRBJ2-3, with 7 positions matching TRBD2. Germline trimming cut 9 bases from V and 5 bases from J; bases unmatched to any gene: 11. Per germline, CDR1 SNHLY and CDR2 FYNNEI. CDR3 length: 14 residues. Written as DNA, the CDR3 is TGTGCCAGTGGCGGGACTACCTTAGGAGATACGCAGTATTTT. Translation gives CASGGTTLGDTQYF.

This clonotype occurred many times. The genes are TRBV29-1 and TRBJ2-1; D is perhaps TRBD1 (6 bases). V gave up 5 bases and J gave up 3 bases, with 14 bases separating them. CDR1 is SQVTM and CDR2 is ANQGSEA in the germline V gene. The CDR3 has 14 residues. CDR3 sequence: CSVRLGAVYNEQFF. The CDR3 DNA reads as TGCAGCGTTCGCCTGGGGGCGGTCTACAATGAGCAGTTCTTC.

Note on this clonotype: A read error is possible here, since a much larger clone lies one base away. The CDR3 does not close with the conserved phenylalanine or tryptophan, likely indicating a read error. The chain uses TRBV12-3 or TRBV12-4 and TRBJ1-1; D unresolved. V shed 3 bases and J shed 8 bases, with 7 bases lying between them. This CDR3 is 11 amino acids long. The CDR3 region is CASSFWQEAFY. DNA for the CDR3: TGTGCCAGCAGTTTCTGGCAAGAAGCTTTCTAT.

With respect to this clonotype: One end of the junction does not line up with germline, which may come from a read error. V and J are TRBV6-6 and TRBJ2-7, with D unclear. Germline V CDR1 and CDR2: MNHNY, SVGAGI (reference sequence). CDR3 length equals 15 residues. CDR3: CASSYGSSTTYEQCF. Here the CDR3 DNA reads TGTGCCAGCAGTTACGGCAGCTCCACAACCTACGAGCAGTGCTTC.

The genes are TRBV5-1 and TRBJ2-3; 7 bases line up with TRBD1. CDR3 size: 14 residues. The trim removed 4 bases at V and 4 bases at J, leaving 6 bases unmatched. Germline CDR1 reads SGHRS; CDR2 reads YFSETQ. In DNA form, the CDR3 reads TGCGCCAGCAGCCCCGACAGGGTGGCAGATACGCAGTATTTT. Its translation: CASSPDRVADTQYF.

The V call is TRBV5-4, the J call TRBJ2-1; 14 bases match TRBD2. V was pared by 0 bases and J by 6 bases, with 5 bases of the junction left unmatched. The CDR3 spans 17 residues. Germline V CDR1 and CDR2: SGHNT, YYREEE (reference sequence). This CDR3 is CASSLGGLAGGFNEQFF. In nucleotides, the CDR3 is TGTGCCAGCAGCTTGGGTGGACTAGCGGGGGGTTTCAATGAGCAGTTCTTC.

This clonotype has just a few counts. The chain has TRBV29-1 and TRBJ2-7; D may be TRBD1 (5 bases). The CDR3 spans 15 residues. Per the germline V gene, CDR1 is SQVTM and CDR2 is ANQGSEA. V was clipped by 3 bases and J by 2 bases, with 17 bases between them. CDR3 nucleotide sequence: TGCAGCGTTGATTTAATAGGACACCGTACCTACGAGCAGTACTTC. Its protein is CSVDLIGHRTYEQYF.